The 12 T cell receptor beta chains given below trace back to one sample, sequenced in a study of blood T cell repertoires in COVID-19. Clones were read by immunoSEQ multiplex PCR, and TCRdb kept only the in-frame ones, dropping some. The sample has tens of thousands of clones, under 90% seen once. Sequencing input: peripheral blood. Receptors originate from a man in his 60s with COVID-19, enrolled during active disease.

CDR3 residues: CASSLMGQAGETQYF. DNA of the CDR3: TGCGCCAGCAGCCTGATGGGACAGGCGGGAGAGACCCAGTACTTC. The rearrangement links TRBV5-1 to TRBJ2-5, with 8 nucleotides matching TRBD1. The CDR3 has 15 residues. Germline CDR1 is SGHRS and CDR2 is YFSETQ. V lost 4 bases, J lost 4 bases, and 9 bases stayed unmatched. The complete variable domain, with remaining parts taken from reference TRBV5-1 and TRBJ2-5, reads KAGVTQTPRYLIKTRGQQVTLSCSPISGHRSVSWYQQTPGQGLQFLFEYFSETQRNKGNFPGRFSGRQFSNSRSEMNVSTLELGDSALYLCASSLMGQAGETQYFGPGTRLLVL.

V is TRBV13 and J is TRBJ2-7; TRBD2 is a possible D gene (6 bases). V was clipped by 6 bases and J by 0 bases, with 9 bases between them. From germline, CDR1 is PRHDT and CDR2 FYEKMQ (reference sequence). This CDR3 contains 13 residues. The CDR3 coding sequence is TGTGCCAGCAGTACGGGAGCCTCCTACGAGCAGTACTTC. Translated, it gives CASSTGASYEQYF. Full variable domain (remainder filled in from reference TRBV13 and TRBJ2-7): AAGVIQSPRHLIKEKRETATLKCYPIPRHDTVYWYQQGPGQDPQFLISFYEKMQSDKGSIPDRFSAQQFSDYHSELNMSSLELGDSALYFCASSTGASYEQYFGPGTRLTVT.

The chain links TRBV3-1 (or the pseudogene TRBV3-2) to TRBJ1-1; unclear D gene. This CDR3 region has 13 residues. From germline, CDR1 is LGHDT and CDR2 YNNKEL (reference sequence). V was cut by 0 bases and J by 5 bases, with 7 bases left in between. For the CDR3, the DNA is TGTGCCAGCAGCCAAGAGGTGGAGACTGAAGCTTTCTTT. As protein: CASSQEVETEAFF.

The J gene is TRBJ2-1, the V gene TRBV27, with TRBD2 matching over 8 bases. The V segment lost 5 bases and the J segment 5 bases; nucleotides outside the gene matches: 11. This CDR3 region has 16 residues. CDR1 is MNHEY and CDR2 is SMNVEV in the germline V gene (reference sequence). In DNA form, the CDR3 reads TGTGCCAGCAGTCTCAGCGGGAGATCATGGGACAATGAGCAGTTCTTC. This gives the protein CASSLSGRSWDNEQFF.

This clone was seen more than once but under ten times. The J gene is TRBJ1-2, the V gene TRBV6-2 or TRBV6-3; 7 bases are shared with TRBD1. Germline CDR1 MNHEY, CDR2 SVGEGT. V was pared by 0 bases and J by 6 bases, with 7 bases of the junction left unmatched. The CDR3 sequence is 15 residues long. The CDR3 reads CASSYSQLGGNGYTF. The CDR3 DNA sequence: TGTGCCAGCAGTTACTCGCAGCTAGGGGGCAATGGCTACACCTTC.

The chain couples TRBV4-3 to TRBJ1-4; maybe TRBD1 (6 bases). Germline V gene data show CDR1 as LGHNA and CDR2 as YSLEER. The CDR3 contains 16 residues. V gave up 1 base and J gave up 0 bases, with 9 bases separating them. Here the CDR3 reads CASSQGQVATNEKLFF. CDR3 in DNA: TGCGCCAGCAGCCAAGGACAGGTTGCAACTAATGAAAAACTGTTTTTT.

This rearrangement joins TRBV19 to TRBJ1-5; 7 positions match TRBD1. The CDR3 has 16 residues. CDR1 is LNHDA and CDR2 is SQIVND in the germline V gene (reference sequence). The V gene end was trimmed by 3 bases and the J gene end by 3 bases; junction bases not matched to a gene: 8. CDR3 residues: CASSMSGTVFNQPQHF. The CDR3 bases are TGTGCCAGTAGTATGTCCGGGACAGTTTTCAATCAGCCCCAGCATTTT.

This sequence joins TRBV4-2 and TRBJ2-1; TRBD2 matches at 9 bases. CDR3 length: 16 amino acids. Germline values: CDR1 LGHNA, CDR2 YNFKEQ. Losses at the gene ends were 0 bases for V and 4 bases for J; bases not matched to a gene: 4. CDR3: CASSQESSGSYNEQFF. The CDR3 DNA reads as TGTGCCAGCAGCCAAGAAAGTAGCGGGAGTTACAATGAGCAGTTCTTC.

The chain employs TRBV2 and TRBJ1-5; D call uncertain. Germline lookup yields CDR1 SNHLY and CDR2 FYNNEI. There are 12 residues in the CDR3. Trimming took off 8 bases at V and 1 base at J, with 6 bases between the two ends. The CDR3 DNA is TGTGCCAGCGGGCTGAGCAATCAGCCCCAGCATTTT. This sequence encodes CASGLSNQPQHF.

This clone has only a few counts. The chain uses TRBV7-8 and TRBJ2-1, with D uncertain. The V end was cut by 3 bases, the J end by 8 bases, with 5 bases between. The CDR3 is made up of 11 amino acids. Germline V gives CDR1 SGHVS, CDR2 FQNEAQ. This chain's CDR3 is CASSFLYEQFF. Here the CDR3 DNA reads TGTGCCAGCAGCTTTTTATATGAGCAGTTCTTC.

V is TRBV30 and J is TRBJ1-2; D ambiguous. The CDR3 totals 13 residues. The V gene's germline CDR1 is GTSNPN and CDR2 SVGIG (reference sequence). Trimming took 2 bases from V and 8 from J, leaving 15 bases between them. CDR3: CAWSYIGSMGYTF. For the CDR3, the DNA is TGTGCCTGGAGTTATATAGGGAGTATGGGCTACACCTTC.

J is TRBJ1-6 and V is TRBV5-1; TRBD1 matches 7 bases. Germline V gene sequence: CDR1 SGHRS, CDR2 YFSETQ. V shed 0 bases and J 5 bases; nucleotides not matched to a gene: 5. This CDR3 has 16 amino acids. This CDR3 is CASSLDRQGNNSPLHF. For the CDR3, the DNA is TGCGCCAGCAGCTTGGATAGACAGGGAAATAATTCACCCCTCCACTTT.